Listed below are T cell receptor beta chains from one sample, sequenced in a study of T-cell reconstitution after alpha-beta-depleted transplantation in children. TCRdb recomputed calls from the PCR reads with MiXCR, one row per CDR3 protein. The data show approximately 80,000 distinct CDR3 sequences, roughly 14% seen once. The sample in question was PBMCs, mostly from graft donor cells, obtained 180 days after TCRalphabeta/CD19-depleted stem cell transplant. The receptors come from a male patient between 2 and 10 years old who had a stem cell transplant for acute lymphoblastic leukemia, so the T cells may come from the graft donor. Both conserved end residues are part of each CDR3. The D gene is left open where the match is weak. Clone sizes are given selectively: once, few, many, or a class where the clone is expanded.

cdr3_length	v_call	d_call	j_call	clone_size	cdr3_aa	cdr3_nt
16	TRBV18	.	TRBJ2-1	.	CASSPPNGGSYNEQFF	TGTGCCAGCTCACCACCAAACGGGGGCTCCTACAATGAGCAGTTCTTC
16	TRBV28	.	TRBJ1-1	few	CASSPSGARRGTEAFF	TGTGCCAGCAGTCCATCGGGAGCCCGGAGGGGGACTGAAGCTTTCTTT
15	TRBV12-3/TRBV12-4	.	TRBJ1-5	.	CASSLEQNSNQPQHF	TGTGCCAGCAGTTTAGAACAGAATAGCAATCAGCCCCAGCATTTT
14	TRBV7-2	TRBD2	TRBJ2-7	few	CASRGLAGSYEQYF	TGTGCCAGCAGGGGACTAGCGGGTTCCTACGAGCAGTACTTC
13	TRBV20-1	TRBD1	TRBJ2-7	few	CSAGTGSTYEQYF	TGCAGTGCTGGGACAGGGAGCACCTACGAGCAGTACTTC
12	TRBV29-1	TRBD1	TRBJ2-5	few	CSVAHRGQTQYF	TGCAGCGTCGCCCACAGGGGCCAGACCCAGTACTTC
18	TRBV25-1	TRBD1	TRBJ1-2	few	CASSEYENRGLPNYGYTF	TGTGCCAGCAGTGAATATGAGAACAGGGGGCTTCCTAACTATGGCTACACCTTC
15	TRBV10-2	TRBD1	TRBJ1-2	.	CASTNQGAGNYGYTF	TGCGCCAGCACCAATCAGGGGGCCGGTAACTATGGCTACACCTTC
17	TRBV6-5	TRBD1	TRBJ1-1	.	CASSYRQGAFLNTEAFF	TGTGCCAGCAGTTATCGGCAGGGGGCTTTCCTGAACACTGAAGCTTTCTTT
12	TRBV20-1	TRBD2	TRBJ2-2	few	CSASGGAGELFF	TGCAGTGCTAGCGGGGGGGCCGGGGAGCTGTTTTTT
14	TRBV7-8	TRBD1	TRBJ1-2	many	CASSLALGQHGYTF	TGTGCCAGCAGCTTAGCCCTGGGACAGCATGGCTACACCTTC
13	TRBV7-6	.	TRBJ2-7	.	CASSLDPLYEQYF	TGTGCCAGCAGCTTAGATCCCCTCTACGAGCAGTACTTC
14	TRBV20-1	TRBD1	TRBJ1-1	few	CSAVQGAKDTEAFF	TGCAGTGCCGTACAGGGGGCTAAGGACACTGAAGCTTTCTTT
15	TRBV5-1	TRBD1	TRBJ2-2	many	CASSLEGGWVGELFF	TGCGCCAGCAGCTTGGAAGGGGGCTGGGTCGGGGAGCTGTTTTTT
14	TRBV28	.	TRBJ2-3	.	CASKETGRTDTQYF	TGTGCCAGCAAGGAGACAGGGAGGACAGATACGCAGTATTTT
13	TRBV20-1	.	TRBJ2-7	many	CSTGQRSSYEQYF	TGCAGTACCGGACAGCGAAGCTCCTACGAGCAGTACTTC
15	TRBV6-2/TRBV6-3	TRBD2	TRBJ2-3	.	CASTPGLALTDTQYF	TGTGCCAGCACCCCGGGACTAGCTCTCACAGATACGCAGTATTTT
15	TRBV18	.	TRBJ2-7	.	CASSPPGRLSYEQYF	TGTGCCAGCTCACCGCCAGGCCGACTCTCCTACGAGCAGTACTTC
12	TRBV4-1	TRBD1	TRBJ1-1	few	CASSQTGVEAFF	TGCGCCAGCAGCCAGACAGGGGTTGAAGCTTTCTTT
11	TRBV25-1	.	TRBJ2-7	few	CASSGSGPQYF	TGTGCCAGCAGTGGGTCCGGGCCGCAGTACTTC
13	TRBV27	.	TRBJ1-1	.	CASSFPGTTEAFF	TGTGCCAGCAGTTTTCCAGGGACCACTGAAGCTTTCTTT
14	TRBV5-1	.	TRBJ2-3	.	CASSFGQRTDTQYF	TGCGCCAGCAGCTTCGGACAGCGCACAGATACGCAGTATTTT
15	TRBV7-9	.	TRBJ2-5	.	CASSSWTATQETQYF	TGTGCCAGCAGCTCCTGGACAGCAACCCAAGAGACCCAGTACTTC
17	TRBV7-2	TRBD1	TRBJ1-5	.	CASSPRQGAYSNQPQHF	TGTGCCAGCAGCCCCAGACAGGGGGCGTATAGCAATCAGCCCCAGCATTTT